Shown below are 27 T cell receptor beta chains from a single sample sequenced in a study of beta chain features in type 1 diabetes. General study points: Moderate yet significant TCRB CDR3 shortening was seen in Type 1 diabetes patients in all four CD4+ subsets.

The study reverse transcribed the entire isolated RNA, so it sequenced expressed TCRB transcripts. TCRdb's table, derived via immunoSEQ multiplex PCR, lists solely in-frame clones and lacks some. The sample consists of a few hundred thousand clones, 9.6% of them appearing once. These receptors have no identified antigens. Sequencing was done on a sample of central memory CD4+ T cells from blood. These receptors came from a man aged 25-45 years with type 1 diabetes.

The CDR3 DNA reads TGTGCCAGCAGCCGCAAGGGGTTATCCGATACGCAGTATTTT. Translation: CASSRKGLSDTQYF. The chain uses TRBV11-3 and TRBJ2-3; a weak D match, TRBD1 (5 bases). The CDR3 is 14 residues long. CDR1 SGHNT and CDR2 YENEEA come from the germline V gene. V shed 5 bases and J shed 6 bases, with 15 bases lying between them.

This clone was seen a few times. The identical CDR3 is also encoded by other nucleotide sequences in the sample. The genes are TRBV28 and TRBJ2-7; D is perhaps TRBD1 (6 bases). This CDR3 is 11 amino acids long. CDR1 and CDR2 (germline): MDHEN, SYDVKM. Trimming removed 6 bases from V and 4 bases from J, with 7 bases in between. The CDR3: CASRQGYEQYF. DNA for the CDR3: TGTGCCAGCAGACAGGGTTACGAGCAGTACTTC.

The chain carries TRBV18 and TRBJ2-7; 9 nucleotides match TRBD1. The germline gives CDR1 KGHSH, CDR2 LQKENI. The V gene end was trimmed by 4 bases and the J gene end by 4 bases; junction bases not matched to a gene: 8. The CDR3 totals 15 residues. The chain's CDR3 is CASSLQDRGGYEQYF. The CDR3, as DNA: TGTGCCAGCTCACTACAGGACAGGGGCGGGTACGAGCAGTACTTC.

The rearrangement links TRBV4-1 to TRBJ1-1; possibly TRBD1 for D (5 bases). Germline V CDR1 and CDR2: MGHRA, YSYEKL. There are 14 residues in the CDR3. The ends were cut back, 1 base at V and 10 bases at J, with 16 bases in the middle. CDR3 bases: TGCGCCAGCAGCCAAGGACGGGGGGTTATTGGAGCTTTCTTT. It encodes CASSQGRGVIGAFF.

At least ten counts were recorded for this clone. V is TRBV5-8 and J is TRBJ2-1, with 8 positions matching TRBD2. Trimming took 5 bases from V and 0 from J; bases not matched to a gene: 4. The germline V gene encodes CDR1 SGHTS and CDR2 YDEGEE. The CDR3 consists of 15 residues. CDR3 coding DNA: TGTGCCAGCAGTCGTGGGACTAGCTCCTACAATGAGCAGTTCTTC. It translates to CASSRGTSSYNEQFF.

This clone was found a few times. This chain links TRBV5-6 with TRBJ2-5; D unclear. Trimming took 0 bases from V and 3 from J, leaving 6 bases between them. Germline V gene data show CDR1 as SGHDT and CDR2 as YYEEEE. The CDR3 runs 13 residues. CDR3 in amino acids: CASSLVAEETQYF. CDR3 DNA: TGTGCCAGCAGCTTGGTGGCAGAAGAGACCCAGTACTTC.

This clone was seen more than once but under ten times. This chain connects TRBV6-5 to TRBJ2-2; D gene uncertain. From germline, CDR1 is MNHEY and CDR2 SVGAGI. V was pared by 3 bases and J by 1 base, with 9 bases between. This CDR3 region has 15 residues. CDR3 amino acids: CASSYSPGNTGELFF. CDR3 nucleotide sequence: TGTGCCAGCAGTTATTCCCCAGGGAACACCGGGGAGCTGTTTTTT.

V and J are TRBV9 and TRBJ2-7; a possible D gene is TRBD1 (6 bases). The germline CDR1 and CDR2 sequences are SGDLS and YYNGEE. V lost 4 bases to trimming and J lost 3 bases, with 14 bases between them. The CDR3 loop spans 14 amino acids. CDR3 DNA sequence: TGTGCCAGCAGCCGTGGGACACTTAGCTACGAGCAGTACTTC. It codes for CASSRGTLSYEQYF.

Regarding this clone: Other nucleotide sequences from this sample produce the same CDR3. V is TRBV6-5 and J is TRBJ1-2, with D maybe TRBD1 (6 bases). This CDR3 region has 11 residues. From germline, CDR1 is MNHEY and CDR2 SVGAGI. Trimming left V 7 bases short and J 4 bases short, with 7 bases between. The CDR3 region has the DNA TGTGCCAGCACAGGGGCCTATGGCTACACCTTC. It specifies CASTGAYGYTF.

There are many counts of this clone. The chain links TRBV9 to TRBJ2-1; D may be TRBD1 (6 bases). Trimming removed 3 bases at V and 8 bases at J, with 15 bases between. The germline CDR1 and CDR2 sequences are SGDLS and YYNGEE. The CDR3 consists of 14 residues. The CDR3, as DNA: TGTGCCAGCAGCGGACCGCAGGGGCGGGATGAGCAGTTCTTC. Translated, it gives CASSGPQGRDEQFF.

This clone was detected a few times. This chain connects TRBV7-9 to TRBJ1-2; TRBD1 agrees at 11 bases. The CDR3 has 14 residues. Unmatched junction bases numbered 3, after V lost 3 bases and J lost 6 bases. In germline, CDR1 is SEHNR, CDR2 FQNEAQ (reference sequence). CDR3 in DNA: TGTGCCAGCAGCTTTGGGACAGGGGGTGATGGCTACACCTTC. Translating it yields CASSFGTGGDGYTF.

This clone was counted between two and nine times. The chain has TRBV6-6 and TRBJ1-3; D might be TRBD1 (6 bases). V was clipped by 5 bases and J by 1 base, with 9 bases between them. Germline CDR1 reads MNHNY; CDR2 reads SVGAGI (reference sequence). The CDR3 extends over 14 amino acids. CDR3 sequence reads: CASSADSSGNTIYF. In DNA form, the CDR3 reads TGTGCCAGCAGTGCGGACAGTTCTGGAAACACCATATATTTT.

The V call is TRBV28, the J call TRBJ2-1; 8 bases line up with TRBD1. The V gene end was trimmed by 7 bases and the J gene end by 15 bases; junction bases not matched to a gene: 17. The CDR3 length is 14 residues. Germline assignment: CDR1 MDHEN and CDR2 SYDVKM. The CDR3 sequence is CASTHLQTSDRVFF. CDR3 coding DNA: TGTGCCAGCACCCACCTTCAAACGTCGGACAGGGTGTTCTTC.

The V call is TRBV7-2, the J call TRBJ2-3; D uncertain. CDR1 is SGHTA, CDR2 FQGNSA, per germline. Between the trimmed V and J ends, which lost 8 bases and 4 bases, there was a span of 7 bases. The CDR3 spans 11 residues. The CDR3 bases are TGTGCCAGCCAATTCGCAGATACGCAGTATTTT. Protein: CASQFADTQYF.

The J gene is TRBJ2-2, the V gene TRBV25-1, with 9 bases identical to TRBD1. This CDR3 has 13 residues. The V segment lost 6 bases and the J segment 6 bases; nucleotides outside the gene matches: 2. CDR1 and CDR2 (germline): MGHDK, SYGVNS. CDR3 sequence (DNA): TGTGCCAGCAGGGGGACAGGGTCCGGGGAGCTGTTTTTT. This translates into CASRGTGSGELFF.

The chain combines TRBV18 with TRBJ2-3, with a weak D call TRBD2 (5 bases). Trimming removed 3 bases at V and 2 bases at J, with 12 bases between. This CDR3 has 15 residues. The V gene's germline CDR1 is KGHSH and CDR2 LQKENI. Here the CDR3 DNA reads TGTGCCAGCTCACCCCAAGGACTGTTCACAGATACGCAGTATTTT. This translates into CASSPQGLFTDTQYF.

This clone was observed a handful of times. The gene calls are TRBV28 and TRBJ1-5; TRBD1 is a possible D gene (5 bases). The germline gives CDR1 MDHEN, CDR2 SYDVKM. V dropped 6 bases and J dropped 4 bases, with 13 bases sitting between them. The CDR3 consists of 14 residues. The CDR3 nucleotides are TGTGCCAGCAGGAGAACAGGCCAAAATCAGCCCCAGCATTTT. Translation: CASRRTGQNQPQHF.

The chain carries TRBV10-1 and TRBJ2-7; TRBD2 matches 8 bases. The CDR3 length is 14 residues. From germline, CDR1 is WNHNN and CDR2 SYGVQD (reference sequence). Unmatched junction bases numbered 0, after V lost 2 bases and J lost 0 bases. The CDR3 coding sequence is TGCGCCAGCAGTGAGAGCGGGAGCTCCTACGAGCAGTACTTC. This translates into CASSESGSSYEQYF.

V gene TRBV4-1 combines with J gene TRBJ2-1; 9 positions match TRBD2. The CDR3 totals 15 residues. The V segment lost 11 bases and the J segment 7 bases; nucleotides outside the gene matches: 15. Looked up from germline, CDR1 is MGHRA and CDR2 is YSYEKL. Written as DNA, the CDR3 is TGCGCCTGCCAGTTAGGAGTAGCGGGAGAAAATGAGCAGTTCTTC. Its translation: CACQLGVAGENEQFF.

This clone was detected only a few times. The chain uses TRBV25-1 and TRBJ2-1; no reliable D call. CDR1 and CDR2 (germline): MGHDK, SYGVNS. V dropped 5 bases and J dropped 3 bases, with 14 bases sitting between them. The length of the CDR3 is 15 residues. CDR3 DNA: TGTGCCAGCAGTTGGAACGGACCCTTCTACAATGAGCAGTTCTTC. Residues: CASSWNGPFYNEQFF.

The sample holds a few counts of this clone. The chain joins TRBV6-5 to TRBJ1-1; a weak D match, TRBD1 (6 bases). V lost 6 bases, J lost 2 bases, and 13 bases lay in between. This CDR3 is built from 14 residues. Germline lookup yields CDR1 MNHEY and CDR2 SVGAGI. This chain's CDR3 is CASRAIRGNTEAFF. CDR3 DNA: TGTGCCAGCAGGGCGATCAGGGGAAACACTGAAGCTTTCTTT.

There are a few counts of this clone. This chain connects TRBV6-1 to TRBJ2-5, with D unclear. The CDR3 contains 13 residues. CDR1 MNHNS and CDR2 SASEGT come from the germline V gene. Trimming took 3 bases from V and 5 from J, leaving 10 bases between them. CDR3 coding DNA: TGTGCCAGCAGTGAGGGCCATCGGGAGACCCAGTACTTC. This codes for CASSEGHRETQYF.

Details on this clone: The same CDR3 also results from other DNA sequences found in this sample. This chain connects TRBV7-2 to TRBJ2-5; unclear D gene. Trimming stripped 2 bases from V and 4 bases from J, with 8 bases between. Germline V lookup: CDR1 SGHTA, CDR2 FQGNSA. This CDR3 has 13 amino acids. CDR3 loop: CASSLSGGETQYF. Here the CDR3 DNA reads TGTGCCAGCAGCTTATCGGGCGGAGAGACCCAGTACTTC. Supplemented by reference TRBV7-2 and TRBJ2-5, the full variable domain reads GAGVSQSPSNKVTEKGKDVELRCDPISGHTALYWYRQSLGQGLEFLIYFQGNSAPDKSGLPSDRFSAERTGGSVSTLTIQRTQQEDSAVYLCASSLSGGETQYFGPGTRLLVL.

This chain connects TRBV7-9 to TRBJ1-5; D unclear. Trimming shortened V by 0 bases and J by 4 bases, and 4 bases separated the two germline ends. The CDR3 loop spans 13 amino acids. CDR1 and CDR2 from the germline V gene are SEHNR and FQNEAQ (reference sequence). Here the CDR3 DNA reads TGTGCCAGCAGCTTAGCACCAAATCAGCCCCAGCATTTT. It codes for CASSLAPNQPQHF.

This clone was counted between two and nine times. V and J are TRBV30 and TRBJ1-4, with D tentatively TRBD1 (6 bases). The CDR3 is 14 amino acids. Deletions cut 5 bases from V and 0 bases from J, with 10 bases between. CDR1 GTSNPN and CDR2 SVGIG come from the germline V gene (reference sequence). The CDR3 here is CAWDRTATNEKLFF. CDR3 sequence (DNA): TGTGCCTGGGACAGGACCGCAACTAATGAAAAACTGTTTTTT.

The sample holds many counts of this clone. The genes are TRBV5-1 and TRBJ2-3; D unresolved. Germline V gene sequence: CDR1 SGHRS, CDR2 YFSETQ. The CDR3 totals 14 residues. V was clipped by 2 bases and J by 2 bases, with 9 bases between them. For the CDR3, the DNA is TGCGCCAGCAGCTTCTCCGGCTTCACAGATACGCAGTATTTT. Residues: CASSFSGFTDTQYF.

This clone was counted a few times. The V gene is TRBV5-1, the J gene TRBJ2-7; possible D gene TRBD1, 5 bases. This CDR3 is built from 14 residues. Germline V gives CDR1 SGHRS, CDR2 YFSETQ. V was cut by 3 bases and J by 3 bases, with 13 bases left in between. CDR3 sequence (DNA): TGCGCCAGCAGCTCCCTCGGGCAGGGCTACGAGCAGTACTTC. Its translation is CASSSLGQGYEQYF.